This T cell receptor beta chain was captured by sequencing in a study of CD8 T cells in Susac syndrome (dated by TCRdb to between 2018 and 2020). Study-wide context: The study used repertoire sequencing to test whether antigen drove CD8+ T cell activation and differentiation in Susac syndrome. Clonality of the CD8+ T cell repertoire was compared between over ten healthy donors, about 14 Susac syndrome patients and about 15 multiple sclerosis patients.

High-throughput TCR beta sequencing profiled peripheral blood CD8+ and CD4+ T cells from healthy donors, Susac syndrome patients and multiple sclerosis patients. Multiple sclerosis controls were treatment-naive patients with stable or active relapsing-remitting disease fulfilling revised McDonald criteria. Bulk CD8+ and CD4+ T cells were purified by magnetic negative isolation, while CD8+ TEMRA cells were enriched using FACS. Blood was collected in EDTA tubes and processed within 24 hours, with PBMCs isolated through density gradient centrifugation. PBMCs intended for TCR sequencing were cryopreserved in liquid nitrogen and thawed later in a water bath at 37 degrees C. The sorted or isolated CD4+, CD8+ and CD8+ TEMRA cells had a purity of 90% or higher. What the research found in general, with its limitations: The study acknowledged that relatively few individuals were included in the TCR sequencing and HLA analysis.

Concerning this clonotype itself: Its antigen is currently not known. Base quality data are lacking; no much larger clone is found one base away.

RNA was extracted with the RNeasy kit and about 0.5 to 1 ug was reverse transcribed using random hexamers. TCR beta CDR3 regions were amplified with the immunoSEQ multiplex PCR assay covering 54 Vbeta and 13 Jbeta segments. Bias from PCR amplification was corrected by using a synthetic template baseline for primer optimization and for computational correction. The published analysis was carried out like this. Only productive sequences were kept, with reads annotated to V, D and J genes according to IMGT and analyzed in immunoSEQ Analyzer. To calculate clonality, Shannon entropy was normalized by log2 of the number of productive unique sequences and then subtracted from one. For each patient and control, public and private clones were evaluated within the 100 most prevalent clones. Clones were defined as Susac-specific when absent from the healthy and MS cohorts, from 1052 published viral clones and from other ImmuneACCESS disease sequences. Clones were called with MiXCR by TCRdb after fastp trimmed the public reads at Q25, and only in-frame beta chains were retained. Entries are consolidated by CDR3 protein sequence, retaining the most common genes and DNA. TCRdb, rather than the study authors, made the V and J calls. The sample table lists some 400,000 distinct CDR3 sequences, 75% to 90% of them with a count of one. Approximately 0.12% of the sample goes to the ten largest clones.

Trimming costs V 0 bases and J 1 base, and their ends lie 18 bases apart. The CDR3 measures 18 amino acids from cysteine to phenylalanine. The sequence is cut down to CDR3 DNA, 54 bases in frame from base 1. CDR1 and CDR2, looked up from the germline V gene, are SGHRS and YFSETQ. The TCR comes from a human donor with multiple sclerosis. Sequenced sample: CD8+ T cells from PBMCs. Recombination connected TRBV5-1 to TRBJ2-3; the D gene remains uncertain. The sequence in DNA is TGCGCCAGCAGCTTGGATCGGTACAGCGCCGCGGGCACAGATACGCAGTATTTT. This yields the protein CASSLDRYSAAGTDTQYF.